This entry lists 18 T cell receptor beta chains sequenced from one sample in a study of blood T cell repertoires in COVID-19. Assay used: immunoSEQ multiplex PCR; TCRdb lists only in-frame clones, some missing. The table shows a few hundred thousand clones, with roughly 85% occurring only once. The sample consisted of peripheral blood. The receptors were sampled from a man aged 55 to 69 who had recovered from COVID-19.

The chain has TRBV5-1 and TRBJ2-7; 7 positions agree with TRBD1. The CDR3 spans 15 residues. Germline assignment: CDR1 SGHRS and CDR2 YFSETQ. The V and J ends lost 0 bases and 2 bases, in that order; junction bases with no gene match: 5. DNA of the CDR3: TGCGCCAGCAGCTTGGCCGGGCAGGGGGCCTACGAGCAGTACTTC. Protein: CASSLAGQGAYEQYF.

Concerning this clone itself: This CDR3 is also generated by other DNA sequences in the sample. The chain couples TRBV18 to TRBJ1-4; D is undetermined. Germline assignment: CDR1 KGHSH and CDR2 LQKENI. V dropped 2 bases and J dropped 5 bases, with 6 bases sitting between them. The length of the CDR3 is 13 residues. CDR3 sequence reads: CASSPGQNEKLFF. The CDR3 DNA is TGTGCCAGCTCACCAGGGCAGAATGAAAAACTGTTTTTT.

The chain is built from TRBV20-1 and TRBJ2-5, with 9 bases identical to TRBD2. This CDR3 comprises 14 residues. The trim removed 3 bases at V and 5 bases at J, leaving 7 bases unmatched. CDR1 is DFQATT, CDR2 SNEGSKA, per germline (reference sequence). The CDR3 DNA is TGCAGTGCTAGTGACGCGGCGGGAGGGGAGACCCAGTACTTC. It codes for CSASDAAGGETQYF.

The genes are TRBV6-5 and TRBJ2-7, with D perhaps TRBD1 (5 bases). The CDR3 totals 14 residues. V lost 5 bases and J lost 2, with 13 bases in between. The germline gives CDR1 MNHEY, CDR2 SVGAGI. CDR3 nucleotide sequence: TGTGCCAGCAGTAACAGGAGAAACCCCTACGAGCAGTACTTC. The encoded protein is CASSNRRNPYEQYF.

This clone was counted only a few times. The chain employs TRBV6-5 and TRBJ1-1; D remains ambiguous. CDR3 length: 13 amino acids. CDR1 and CDR2 from the germline V gene are MNHEY and SVGAGI. V was cut by 2 bases and J by 6 bases, with 10 bases left in between. CDR3 nucleotides: TGTGCCAGCAGTTACGGGCGTTTGGCTGAAGCTTTCTTT. Translated: CASSYGRLAEAFF.

The chain employs TRBV10-3 and TRBJ2-2; possibly TRBD1 for D (6 bases). V dropped 0 bases and J dropped 7 bases, with 18 bases sitting between them. The CDR3 spans 17 residues. Germline CDR1 is ENHRY and CDR2 is SYGVKD. Written as DNA, the CDR3 is TGTGCCATCAGTGAGTCGTCGGGCAGGGGCCCGATCGGGGAGCTGTTTTTT. Protein product: CAISESSGRGPIGELFF.

The chain couples TRBV6-6 to TRBJ2-5; 14 positions match TRBD2. From germline, CDR1 is MNHNY and CDR2 SVGAGI (reference sequence). Trimming at V came to 2 bases and at J to 11 bases, leaving 10 bases not matched to a gene. The CDR3 is 16 amino acids. This CDR3 reads CASSYGTSGSHDLQYF. The CDR3 nucleotides are TGTGCCAGCAGTTACGGGACTAGCGGGAGCCATGATCTTCAGTACTTC.

The CDR3 DNA follows: TGTGCCAGCAGAGAGGACAGGGCGGCTAGCTATGGCTACACCTTC. It is translated as CASREDRAASYGYTF. The V gene is TRBV2, the J gene TRBJ1-2; 8 nucleotides line up with TRBD1. Germline CDR1 reads SNHLY; CDR2 reads FYNNEI. The CDR3 covers 15 residues. V was pared by 6 bases and J by 4 bases, with 10 bases of the junction left unmatched. Full variable domain (remainder filled in from reference TRBV2 and TRBJ1-2): EPEVTQTPSHQVTQMGQEVILRCVPISNHLYFYWYRQILGQKVEFLVSFYNNEISEKSEIFDDQFSVERPDGSNFTLKIRSTKLEDSAMYFCASREDRAASYGYTFGSGTRLTVV.

This sequence joins TRBV29-1 and TRBJ2-3; the match to TRBD1 covers 7 bases. V was pared by 5 bases and J by 5 bases, with 4 bases of the junction left unmatched. Germline V CDR1 and CDR2: SQVTM, ANQGSEA. The CDR3 totals 12 residues. CDR3 nucleotide sequence: TGCAGCGTTAGGGGGCTAAGAGATACGCAGTATTTT. Translating it yields CSVRGLRDTQYF.

This rearrangement joins TRBV24-1 to TRBJ2-7, with 9 nucleotides matching TRBD1. CDR3 length: 15 amino acids. V was pared by 4 bases and J by 3 bases, with 6 bases of the junction left unmatched. CDR1 and CDR2 (germline): KGHDR, SFDVKD. The CDR3 here is CATSDPGTGNYEQYF. The CDR3 DNA reads TGTGCCACCAGTGACCCCGGGACAGGGAACTACGAGCAGTACTTC.

The rearrangement links TRBV12-5 to TRBJ1-6; the D is unclear. The CDR3 covers 15 residues. Trimming stripped 5 bases from V and 9 bases from J, with 17 bases between. The V gene's germline CDR1 is LGHNT and CDR2 FRNRAP. CDR3 nucleotides: TGTGCTAGTGGTCCGCGGGAGGGCTGGTGTTCACCCCTCCACTTT. It specifies CASGPREGWCSPLHF.

The V gene is TRBV7-8, the J gene TRBJ2-5; 8 bases are a match to TRBD1. Germline-derived CDR1 and CDR2 are SGHVS and FQNEAQ. V trimming: 3 bases; J trimming: 5 bases; junction bases outside the gene matches: 14. CDR3 length equals 17 residues. CDR3 DNA sequence: TGTGCCAGCAGCTTCGCCGCCGGGACAGGAATTCTGGAGACCCAGTACTTC. Its protein is CASSFAAGTGILETQYF.

V and J are TRBV19 and TRBJ1-2, with D possibly matching TRBD1 (6 bases). This CDR3 contains 15 residues. The germline CDR1 and CDR2 sequences are LNHDA and SQIVND (reference sequence). Trimming removed 5 bases from V and 7 bases from J, with 20 bases in between. CDR3 sequence (DNA): TGTGCCAGTAGTCACCTACAGGGAATCGACTTTGGCTACACCTTC. It specifies CASSHLQGIDFGYTF.

The gene calls are TRBV19 and TRBJ1-5; no clear D. The germline gives CDR1 LNHDA, CDR2 SQIVND (reference sequence). This CDR3 is built from 15 residues. V gave up 3 bases and J gave up 6 bases, with 15 bases separating them. In DNA form, the CDR3 reads TGTGCCAGTAGTATCCAAGGAGCCTCCTTTCAGCCCCAGCATTTT. It is translated as CASSIQGASFQPQHF.

The chain links TRBV2 to TRBJ1-2; D is perhaps TRBD1 (5 bases). This CDR3 is 15 amino acids long. CDR1 and CDR2 from the germline V gene are SNHLY and FYNNEI. Trimming cost V 0 bases and J 4 bases, with 12 bases left between them. This CDR3 reads CASSEAWGGGYGYTF. The CDR3 nucleotides are TGTGCCAGCAGTGAAGCGTGGGGCGGCGGCTATGGCTACACCTTC.

The CDR3 spells CAWSKGIESGELFF. The CDR3 DNA is TGTGCCTGGAGCAAGGGGATAGAGTCCGGGGAGCTGTTTTTT. The V and J genes are TRBV30 and TRBJ2-2; maybe TRBD1 (5 bases). Trimming shortened V by 3 bases and J by 6 bases, and 14 bases separated the two germline ends. Germline loops: CDR1 GTSNPN, CDR2 SVGIG (reference sequence). The CDR3 contains 14 residues.

The genes are TRBV5-6 and TRBJ2-1; 10 nucleotides line up with TRBD2. CDR1 is SGHDT, CDR2 YYEEEE, per germline. J lost 4 bases, V lost 2 bases, and 6 bases had no gene match. This CDR3 region has 16 residues. CDR3 residues: CASSLAGGPSYNEQFF. Written as DNA, the CDR3 is TGTGCCAGCAGCTTAGCGGGAGGGCCTAGTTACAATGAGCAGTTCTTC.

This clone has only one observation. The chain carries TRBV9 and TRBJ2-1, with D maybe TRBD1 (6 bases). CDR1 and CDR2 from the germline V gene are SGDLS and YYNGEE. CDR3 length equals 15 residues. Between the trimmed V and J ends, which lost 4 bases and 4 bases, there was a span of 15 bases. CDR3 DNA: TGTGCCAGCAGCATCGGGTGGGGACATTACAATGAGCAGTTCTTC. This translates into CASSIGWGHYNEQFF.